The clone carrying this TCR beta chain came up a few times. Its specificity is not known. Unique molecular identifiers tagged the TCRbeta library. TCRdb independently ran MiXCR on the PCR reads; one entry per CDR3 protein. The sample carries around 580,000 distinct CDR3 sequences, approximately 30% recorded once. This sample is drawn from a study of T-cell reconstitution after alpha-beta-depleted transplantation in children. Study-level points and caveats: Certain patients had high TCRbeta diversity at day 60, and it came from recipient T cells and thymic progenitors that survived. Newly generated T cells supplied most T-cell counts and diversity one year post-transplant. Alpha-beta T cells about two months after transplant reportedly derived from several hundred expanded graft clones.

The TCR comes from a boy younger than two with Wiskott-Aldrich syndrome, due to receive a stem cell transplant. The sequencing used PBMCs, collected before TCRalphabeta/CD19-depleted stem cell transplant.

The CDR3 loop is CATSSFRSGGTGELFF. The CDR3 region has the DNA TGTGCCACCAGTTCGTTTAGGAGTGGTGGAACCGGGGAGCTGTTTTTT. The chain carries TRBV24-1 and TRBJ2-2; D is uncertain. In germline, CDR1 is KGHDR, CDR2 SFDVKD. The V end was cut by 6 bases, the J end by 5 bases, with 18 bases between. CDR3 length: 16 residues.